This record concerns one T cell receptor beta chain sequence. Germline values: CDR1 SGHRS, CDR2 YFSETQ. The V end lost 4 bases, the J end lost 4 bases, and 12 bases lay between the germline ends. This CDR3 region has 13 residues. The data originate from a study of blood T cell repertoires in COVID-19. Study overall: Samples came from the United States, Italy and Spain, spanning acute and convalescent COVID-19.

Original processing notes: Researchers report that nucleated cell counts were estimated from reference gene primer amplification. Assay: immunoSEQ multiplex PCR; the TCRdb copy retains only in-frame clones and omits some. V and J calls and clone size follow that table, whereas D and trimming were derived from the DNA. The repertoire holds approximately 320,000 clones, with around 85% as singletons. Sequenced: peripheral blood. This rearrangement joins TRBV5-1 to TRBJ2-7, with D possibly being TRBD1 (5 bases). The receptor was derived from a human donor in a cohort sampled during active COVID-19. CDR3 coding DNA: TGCGCCAGCAGCAGGGGAAGACCATACGAGCAGTACTTC. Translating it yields CASSRGRPYEQYF.